Presented here are 14 T cell receptor beta chains from one specimen sequenced in a study of spatial heterogeneity in lung cancer. The sample's time point: sample taken at primary tumor resection. Whole RNA was taken from tumor, nontumor lung or frozen PBMC; it was then sequenced unsorted. TCRdb reanalysed the 5' RACE reads using MiXCR and keeps one entry per CDR3 protein. The profile shows about 48,000 distinct CDR3 sequences, approximately 5% of them singletons. Specimen: PBMCs, collected at surgery. Receptors originate from a male donor with early-stage non-small cell lung cancer.

This clonotype was picked up many times. This chain links TRBV9 with TRBJ2-2; no clear D. This CDR3 is 13 amino acids long. Germline V CDR1 and CDR2: SGDLS, YYNGEE. V lost 0 bases, J lost 4 bases, and 4 bases lay in between. The CDR3 bases are TGTGCCAGCAGCGTAGAACCCACCGGGGAGCTGTTTTTT. It encodes CASSVEPTGELFF.

Many counts were recorded for this clonotype. This sequence joins TRBV12-3 or TRBV12-4 and TRBJ2-2; D not resolved. This CDR3 has 13 residues. Trimming took off 0 bases at V and 8 bases at J, with 7 bases between the two ends. The CDR3 protein is CASSLARKGELFF. CDR3 DNA sequence: TGTGCCAGCAGTTTAGCGCGCAAGGGGGAGCTGTTTTTT.

This clonotype has at least ten counts. This chain joins TRBV5-5 and TRBJ2-3; 10 positions match TRBD2. J gave up 6 bases and V 4 bases, and 17 bases lay outside the gene matches. CDR3 length: 18 residues. Germline V gene data show CDR1 as SGHKS and CDR2 as YYEKEE (reference sequence). In nucleotides, the CDR3 is TGTGCCAGCAGCCCCCGGGCAGGCGCTAGCGGGAGTTTCGATACGCAGTATTTT. Its protein product is CASSPRAGASGSFDTQYF.

Ten or more counts support this clonotype. The chain is built from TRBV2 and TRBJ2-7, with a weak D call TRBD2 (6 bases). Germline lookup yields CDR1 SNHLY and CDR2 FYNNEI. This CDR3 is built from 16 residues. V lost 7 bases, J lost 6 bases, and 25 bases lay in between. CDR3 DNA: TGTGCCAGCATCCGGGACTCCGGAACTTCAAGCGGCGAGCAGTACTTC. Translation gives CASIRDSGTSSGEQYF.

This chain joins TRBV7-9 and TRBJ1-1; D is perhaps TRBD1 (5 bases). CDR3 length: 15 amino acids. Germline V gives CDR1 SEHNR, CDR2 FQNEAQ (reference sequence). V was pared by 1 base and J by 4 bases, with 13 bases between. The CDR3 sequence is CASSLGDGRSTEAFF. CDR3 nucleotides: TGTGCCAGCAGCTTAGGGGACGGGCGGAGCACTGAAGCTTTCTTT.

Ten or more counts support this clonotype. Written as DNA, the CDR3 is TGTGCCAGCAGCCCGACAGGGGAAGAGACCCAGTACTTC. Translating gives CASSPTGEETQYF. The V gene is TRBV7-3, the J gene TRBJ2-5, with 8 bases aligning to TRBD1. CDR1 and CDR2 (germline): SGHTA, FQGTGA. The CDR3 spans 13 residues. J gave up 3 bases and V 5 bases, and 2 bases lay outside the gene matches. Filled out from reference TRBV7-3 and TRBJ2-5, the complete variable domain reads GAGVSQTPSNKVTEKGKYVELRCDPISGHTALYWYRQSLGQGPEFLIYFQGTGAADDSGLPNDRFFAVRPEGSVSTLKIQRTERGDSAVYLCASSPTGEETQYFGPGTRLLVL.

This clonotype came up many times. In DNA, the CDR3 is TGCAGTGCTAAGGGACTAGCGGGAGACGGGGAGCTGTTTTTT. Its protein product is CSAKGLAGDGELFF. The chain couples TRBV20-1 to TRBJ2-2; 14 bases are shared with TRBD2. V trimming: 4 bases; J trimming: 7 bases; junction bases outside the gene matches: 2. This CDR3 is built from 14 residues. The germline V gene has CDR1 DFQATT and CDR2 SNEGSKA (reference sequence).

The table lists this clonotype with a few counts. The chain employs TRBV6-2 or TRBV6-3 and TRBJ2-5; D possibly corresponds to TRBD1 (6 bases). V lost 5 bases and J 3 bases, leaving 13 bases between the germline ends. This CDR3 is built from 14 residues. CDR1 is MNHEY and CDR2 is SVGEGT in the germline V gene. The CDR3 is CASSQHHREETQYF. CDR3 nucleotide sequence: TGTGCCAGCAGTCAACACCACAGGGAAGAGACCCAGTACTTC.

This clonotype has just a few counts. The chain joins TRBV5-1 to TRBJ2-6, with D unresolved. The ends were cut back, 4 bases at V and 0 bases at J, with 5 bases in the middle. From germline, CDR1 is SGHRS and CDR2 YFSETQ. The CDR3 loop spans 14 amino acids. DNA of the CDR3: TGCGCCAGCAGCCAAAACTCTGGGGCCAACGTCCTGACTTTC. It translates to CASSQNSGANVLTF.

This clonotype has a count of ten or more. V is TRBV20-1 and J is TRBJ2-1; D tentatively fits TRBD1 or TRBD2 (6 bases each). Trimming pared 6 bases from V and 7 bases from J, leaving 16 bases between. CDR1 and CDR2 (germline): DFQATT, SNEGSKA (reference sequence). This CDR3 comprises 13 residues. Written as DNA, the CDR3 is TGCAGTGCCCTGGGGGTAGGGGGGAATGAGCAGTTCTTC. The encoded protein is CSALGVGGNEQFF.

This clonotype was detected ten times or more. V is TRBV5-1 and J is TRBJ2-1, with TRBD2 identical over 14 bases. Losses at the gene ends were 4 bases for V and 6 bases for J; bases not matched to a gene: 3. Germline values: CDR1 SGHRS, CDR2 YFSETQ. The CDR3 length is 15 residues. Here the CDR3 DNA reads TGCGCCAGCAGCCTCGGACTAGCGGGAGGCAATGAGCAGTTCTTC. Its protein product is CASSLGLAGGNEQFF.

This clonotype appeared many times. CDR3 protein: CASSLARWTETQYF. CDR3 nucleotides: TGTGCCAGCAGCTTGGCGAGATGGACGGAGACCCAGTACTTC. The gene calls are TRBV5-6 and TRBJ2-5, with D unclear. V was trimmed by 0 bases and J by 5 bases, leaving 11 bases between them. The length of the CDR3 is 14 residues. Germline V gives CDR1 SGHDT, CDR2 YYEEEE.

This clonotype has ten or more counts. This CDR3 reads CASSRDTYYEQYF. CDR3 sequence (DNA): TGTGCCAGCTCACGGGACACTTACTACGAGCAGTACTTC. The V call is TRBV18, the J call TRBJ2-7; tentatively, D is TRBD1 (6 bases). CDR3 length: 13 residues. Trimming shortened V by 4 bases and J by 3 bases, and 10 bases separated the two germline ends. CDR1 KGHSH and CDR2 LQKENI come from the germline V gene. Full variable domain (rest looked up from reference TRBV18 and TRBJ2-7): NAGVMQNPRHLVRRRGQEARLRCSPMKGHSHVYWYRQLPEEGLKFMVYLQKENIIDESGMPKERFSAEFPKEGPSILRIQQVVRGDSAAYFCASSRDTYYEQYFGPGTRLTVT.

The V and J genes are TRBV20-1 and TRBJ2-3; D is ambiguous. There are 15 residues in the CDR3. With 0 bases removed from V and 4 bases from J, the gap between germline ends came to 14 bases. Germline values: CDR1 DFQATT, CDR2 SNEGSKA (reference sequence). CDR3 residues: CSARDVGRVPDTQYF. CDR3 coding DNA: TGCAGTGCTAGAGATGTGGGAAGGGTCCCAGATACGCAGTATTTT.